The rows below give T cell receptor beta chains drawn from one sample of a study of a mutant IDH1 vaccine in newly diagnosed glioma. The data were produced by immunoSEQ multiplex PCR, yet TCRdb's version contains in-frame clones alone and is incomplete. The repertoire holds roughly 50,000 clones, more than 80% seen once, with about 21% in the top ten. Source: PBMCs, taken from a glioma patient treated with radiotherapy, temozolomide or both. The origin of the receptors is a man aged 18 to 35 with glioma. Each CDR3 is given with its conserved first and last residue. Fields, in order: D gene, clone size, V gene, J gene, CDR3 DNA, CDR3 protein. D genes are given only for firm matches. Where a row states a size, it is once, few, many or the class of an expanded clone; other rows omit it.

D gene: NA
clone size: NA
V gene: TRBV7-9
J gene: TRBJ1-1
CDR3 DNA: TGTGCCAGCAGCTTAAACAGGGACGGAGAAGCTTTCTTT
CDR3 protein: CASSLNRDGEAFF

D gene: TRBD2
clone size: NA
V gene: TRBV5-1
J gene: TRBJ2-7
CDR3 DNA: TGCGCCAGCAGCTCAGGACTAGCCGGGGCTGACGAGCAGTACTTC
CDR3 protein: CASSSGLAGADEQYF

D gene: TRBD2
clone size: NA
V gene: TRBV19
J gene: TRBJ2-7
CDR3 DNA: TGTGCCAGTAGTATGGTAGCGGGCACCTACGAGCAGTACTTC
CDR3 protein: CASSMVAGTYEQYF

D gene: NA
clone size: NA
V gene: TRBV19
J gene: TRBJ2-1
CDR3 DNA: TGTGCCAGTAGTATCTTATCGAGCTCGAGCTCCTACAATGAGCAGTTCTTC
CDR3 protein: CASSILSSSSSYNEQFF

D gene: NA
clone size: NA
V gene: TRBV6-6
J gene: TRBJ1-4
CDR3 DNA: TGTGCCAGCAGTTACTCGACGGGTGAAAAACTGTTTTTT
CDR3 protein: CASSYSTGEKLFF

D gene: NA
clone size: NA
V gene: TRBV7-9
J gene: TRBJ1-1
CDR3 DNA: TGTGCCAGCAGCTCAGGGTTTAGCACTGAAGCTTTCTTT
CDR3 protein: CASSSGFSTEAFF

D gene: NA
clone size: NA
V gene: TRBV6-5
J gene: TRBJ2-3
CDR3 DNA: TGTGCCAGCAGTTTATCGTTAGTTAAGGAGCAGTATTTT
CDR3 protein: CASSLSLVKEQYF

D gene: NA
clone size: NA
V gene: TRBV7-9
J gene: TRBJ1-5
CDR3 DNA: TGTGCCAGCAGCTTAGCGGCAAGCAATCAGCCCCAGCATTTT
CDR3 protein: CASSLAASNQPQHF

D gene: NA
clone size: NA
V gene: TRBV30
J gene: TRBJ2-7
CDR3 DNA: TGTGCCTGGAGTCACCTCAAAGCCTACGAGCAGTACTTC
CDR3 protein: CAWSHLKAYEQYF

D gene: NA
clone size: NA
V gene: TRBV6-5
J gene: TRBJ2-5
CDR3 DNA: TGTGCCAGCAGCCCCTCTGGGGGGAAACAAGAGACCCAGTACTTC
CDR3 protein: CASSPSGGKQETQYF

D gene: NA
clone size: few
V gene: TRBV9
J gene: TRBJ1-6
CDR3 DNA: TGTGCCAGCAGCGCACAGGGTATTGCTGGGTCACCCCTCCACTTT
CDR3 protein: CASSAQGIAGSPLHF

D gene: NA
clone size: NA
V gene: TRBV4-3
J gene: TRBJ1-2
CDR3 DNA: TGCGCCAGCAGCCAAGAATTGCATATTTTCTATGGCTACACCTTC
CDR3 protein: CASSQELHIFYGYTF

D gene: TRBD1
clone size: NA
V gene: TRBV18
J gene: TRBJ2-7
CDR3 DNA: TGTGCCAGCTCACCACTTGACAGGGGGTTCGGGCAGTACTTC
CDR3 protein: CASSPLDRGFGQYF

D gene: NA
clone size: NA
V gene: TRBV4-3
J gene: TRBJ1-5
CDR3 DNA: TGCGCCAGCAGCCCCGGCTTTGGAAGTAACCCCAATCAGCCCCAGCATTTT
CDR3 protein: CASSPGFGSNPNQPQHF

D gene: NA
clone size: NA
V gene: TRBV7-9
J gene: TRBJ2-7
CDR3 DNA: TGTGCCAGCAGTTGGGATCTCTCCTACGAGCAGTACTTC
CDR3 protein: CASSWDLSYEQYF

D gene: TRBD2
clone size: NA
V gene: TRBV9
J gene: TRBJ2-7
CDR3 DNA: TGTGCCAGCAGCGTTCTAGCGGGATACGAGCAGTACTTC
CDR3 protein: CASSVLAGYEQYF

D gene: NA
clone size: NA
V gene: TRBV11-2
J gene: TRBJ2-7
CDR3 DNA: TGTGCCAGCAGCTTTGCCGGGACTTCTTTTTACGAGCAGTACTTC
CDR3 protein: CASSFAGTSFYEQYF

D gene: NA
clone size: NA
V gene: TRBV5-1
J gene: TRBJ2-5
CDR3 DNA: TGCGCCAGCAGCCTAGACATACTCCAAGAGACCCAGTACTTC
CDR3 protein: CASSLDILQETQYF

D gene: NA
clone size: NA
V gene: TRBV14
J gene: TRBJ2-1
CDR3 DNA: TGTGCCAGCAGCCAAGATTTCCGGACTAACTATGGTCATGAGCAGTTCTTC
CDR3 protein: CASSQDFRTNYGHEQFF

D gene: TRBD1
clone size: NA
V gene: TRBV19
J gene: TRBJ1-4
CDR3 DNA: TGTGCCAGTAGTACGGGACAGACCCGTAATGAAAAACTGTTTTTT
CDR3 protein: CASSTGQTRNEKLFF

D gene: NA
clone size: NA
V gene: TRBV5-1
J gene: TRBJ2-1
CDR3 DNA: TGCGCCAGCAGCTTGGATCGGGTATCAGGGCAGTTCTTC
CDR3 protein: CASSLDRVSGQFF

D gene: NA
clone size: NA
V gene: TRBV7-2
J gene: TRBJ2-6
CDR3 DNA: TGTGCCAGCAGCTTAGCTGCCTTGGATACCAACGTCCTGACTTTC
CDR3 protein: CASSLAALDTNVLTF